This T cell receptor beta chain appears in the sequencing data of a study of blood T cell repertoires in COVID-19. Across the study: There were acute and convalescent COVID-19 samples, and they came from the United States, Italy and Spain.

The study recruited people aged roughly 18 to 95 years across about two dozen US areas. Participant-given clinical history determined each cohort assignment. Cohort 3 donors were reported recovered after two negative PCRs, clearance, or symptom resolution. Some clones are missing from TCRdb's copy, which holds only in-frame ones; the method was immunoSEQ multiplex PCR. The repertoire holds hundreds of thousands of clones, with 84% as singletons. The source material was PBMCs or T cells enriched from blood (not recorded which). This receptor was obtained from a woman aged 40 to 50 who had recovered from COVID-19.

For the CDR3, the DNA is TGTGCCAGCAGCTTGTCCGGGACAGGCAATGAAAAACTGTTTTTT. This gives the protein CASSLSGTGNEKLFF. The V gene is TRBV7-2, the J gene TRBJ1-4, with 8 bases lining up with TRBD1. Germline lookup yields CDR1 SGHTA and CDR2 FQGNSA. With 3 bases clipped from V and 5 bases from J, the junction kept 5 bases outside the gene matches. The CDR3 is made up of 15 amino acids.